Listed below are T cell receptor beta chains from one sample, sequenced in a study of blood T cell repertoires in COVID-19. Sequencing used immunoSEQ multiplex PCR; TCRdb keeps in-frame clones, though not all of them. There are fewer than 200,000 clones in the sample; roughly 90% occur only once, and about 20% lies in the top ten. Sample: peripheral blood. Receptors originate from a man in his 70s with active or convalescent COVID-19. Each CDR3 is given without its conserved first and last residue.

CDR3: ASSGRAGLGAGGPFSYNEQF
V: TRBV19

CDR3: ASSLATGGYYGYT
V: TRBV7-9

CDR3: ASRKQGILINQPQH
V: TRBV27

CDR3: ASSPRAQDRGYT
V: TRBV7-2

CDR3: SASSETSYNEQF
V: TRBV20-1

CDR3: ASSTRGQGYGYT
V: TRBV6-2/TRBV6-3

CDR3: ASSVNRQGGEQY
V: TRBV9

CDR3: ASRSGSSGNTIY
V: TRBV19

CDR3: ASSPRLMNTEAF
V: TRBV28

CDR3: ASSPTSYEQY
V: TRBV6-5

CDR3: ASSVGQGKRETQY
V: TRBV7-6

CDR3: ASSPPAGNYGYT
V: TRBV18

CDR3: ASSRGTGVNTEAF
V: TRBV6-5

CDR3: ASSLGGSSYNSPLH
V: TRBV13